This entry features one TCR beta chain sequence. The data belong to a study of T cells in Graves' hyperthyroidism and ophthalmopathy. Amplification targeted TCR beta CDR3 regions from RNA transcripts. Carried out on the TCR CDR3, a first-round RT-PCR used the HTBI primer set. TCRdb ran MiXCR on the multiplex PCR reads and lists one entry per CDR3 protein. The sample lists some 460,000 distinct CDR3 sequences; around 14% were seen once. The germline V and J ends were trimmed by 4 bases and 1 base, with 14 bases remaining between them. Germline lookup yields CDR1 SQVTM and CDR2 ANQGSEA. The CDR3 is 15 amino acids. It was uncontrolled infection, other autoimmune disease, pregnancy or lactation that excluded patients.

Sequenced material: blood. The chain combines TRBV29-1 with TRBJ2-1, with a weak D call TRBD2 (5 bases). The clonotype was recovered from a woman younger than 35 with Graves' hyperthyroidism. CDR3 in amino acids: CSVARRRGSYNEQFF. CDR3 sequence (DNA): TGCAGCGTTGCACGACGGCGAGGGTCCTACAATGAGCAGTTCTTC.